The rows below give T cell receptor beta chains drawn from one sample of a study of CD8 T cells in Susac syndrome. One entry per CDR3 protein results from TCRdb running MiXCR on the immunoSEQ multiplex PCR reads. The sample holds 95,000 to 150,000 distinct CDR3 sequences, 96% seen once. Sequencing was done on a sample of CD4+ T cells from PBMCs. Source of these receptors: a human donor with Susac syndrome. Each CDR3 is given with its conserved first and last residue. D genes are given only for firm matches. Not every row has a clone size; where given, it reads once, few, many or a size class.

v_gene	d_gene	len	abundance	j_gene	CDR3nt	CDR3aa
TRBV30	.	16	.	TRBJ2-1	TGTGCCTGGAGTTATAGACTGGGGGTCCCCCACAATGAGCAGTTCTTC	CAWSYRLGVPHNEQFF
TRBV20-1	.	17	.	TRBJ1-5	TGCAGTGCTAGCGGAGGGACGGGCAGGGTACTCAATCAGCCCCAGCATTTT	CSASGGTGRVLNQPQHF
TRBV27	TRBD2	15	.	TRBJ2-7	TGTGCCAGCAGTTTAAGTCTAGCGGGAGAATACGAGCAGTACTTC	CASSLSLAGEYEQYF
TRBV30	.	12	.	TRBJ1-5	TGTGCCTGGAGTGACTTGGATCAGCCCCAGCATTTT	CAWSDLDQPQHF
TRBV2	.	14	.	TRBJ2-7	TGTGCCAGCAGGGAGTCCCGGGACATTATCGAGCAGTACTTC	CASRESRDIIEQYF
TRBV20-1	.	15	once	TRBJ2-7	TGCAGTGCTAGGGGTTCGGGACTGGGGTACTACGAGCAGTACTTC	CSARGSGLGYYEQYF
TRBV20-1	.	12	.	TRBJ1-5	TGCAGTGCAACTAGAAGCAATCAGCCCCAGCATTTT	CSATRSNQPQHF
TRBV30	TRBD1	13	few	TRBJ1-2	TGTGCCTGGAGTGTCGGACAGGGGTATGGCTACACCTTC	CAWSVGQGYGYTF
TRBV3-1	.	13	.	TRBJ1-2	TGTGCCAGCAGCCAAGCACGGGGCCAAGGCTACACCTTC	CASSQARGQGYTF
TRBV5-1	.	13	once	TRBJ2-7	TGCGCCAGCAGTTCTGCTGAGGGCTACGAGCAGTACTTC	CASSSAEGYEQYF
TRBV5-1	.	14	.	TRBJ2-7	TGCGCCAGCAGCACGGCATGGGGGGCTAGGGAGCAGTACTTC	CASSTAWGAREQYF
TRBV3-1	.	12	.	TRBJ2-7	TGTGCCAGCAACCAAGAGGGGCAGGAGCAGTACTTC	CASNQEGQEQYF
TRBV20-1	.	13	.	TRBJ2-5	TGCAGTGCTAGACGCGGCCCTCCGGGCCCAGGGTACTTC	CSARRGPPGPGYF
TRBV10-3	TRBD1	15	.	TRBJ1-1	TGTGCCATCAGTGAGACAGGGGGCAAGGGAACTGAAGCTTTCTTT	CAISETGGKGTEAFF
TRBV29-1	TRBD2	14	.	TRBJ2-7	TGCAGCGTTGCCGGGACTAGTGCGTCCGACGAGCAGTACTTC	CSVAGTSASDEQYF
TRBV4-1	TRBD2	18	.	TRBJ2-5	TGCGCCAGCAGCCTCATGGGTAGCGGGAGGTCGTACCAAGAGACCCAGTACTTC	CASSLMGSGRSYQETQYF
TRBV5-4	TRBD2	16	.	TRBJ2-2	TGTGCCAGCAGCTTGGTCCCAGCGGGAGGTGCCGGGGAGCTGTTTTTT	CASSLVPAGGAGELFF
TRBV5-1	TRBD2	14	.	TRBJ2-3	TGCGCCAGCGCCGGGGACTACGGCACAGATACGCAGTATTTT	CASAGDYGTDTQYF
TRBV6-6	TRBD1	14	few	TRBJ2-7	TGTGCCAGCAGTCGGACAGGGGGAGTTTACGAGCAGTACTTC	CASSRTGGVYEQYF
TRBV5-4	.	15	.	TRBJ2-1	TGTGCCAGCAGCGACGGGACGGCACCTTACAATGAGCAGTTCTTC	CASSDGTAPYNEQFF
TRBV12-3/TRBV12-4	TRBD2	14	.	TRBJ2-7	TGTGCCAGCAATTCGGGACTAGCGTCGCACGAGCAGTACTTC	CASNSGLASHEQYF
TRBV20-1	TRBD2	16	.	TRBJ2-5	TGCAGTGCTAGAGATTCTAGTTGGGGAGGGTACGAGACCCAGTACTTC	CSARDSSWGGYETQYF
TRBV6-2/TRBV6-3	.	15	.	TRBJ2-7	TGTGCCAGCAGTTACTCGGCGCTTGGGGGGACCGAGCAGTACTTC	CASSYSALGGTEQYF
TRBV15	.	17	.	TRBJ2-3	TGTGCCACCAGCAGAGACGGGCAGATACGGGGCACAGATACGCAGTATTTT	CATSRDGQIRGTDTQYF
TRBV7-2	TRBD1	13	once	TRBJ2-5	TGTGCCTCGACAGGGGTAAAGCAAGAGACCCAGTACTTC	CASTGVKQETQYF
TRBV2	.	14	.	TRBJ2-7	TGTGCCAGCAGTGGATGGGCAGGGGACTACGAGCAGTACTTC	CASSGWAGDYEQYF
TRBV2	.	15	.	TRBJ1-4	TGTGCCAGCAGTGATTGGCAGCCAACTAATGAAAAACTGTTTTTT	CASSDWQPTNEKLFF
TRBV20-1	.	11	.	TRBJ2-7	TGCAGTGCTAGGAGGGATAGCGAGCAGTACTTC	CSARRDSEQYF
TRBV30	.	11	.	TRBJ2-7	TGTGCCTGGAGTGCCTACAGCGAGCAGTACTTC	CAWSAYSEQYF
TRBV30	.	15	.	TRBJ1-1	TGTGCCTGGCTTCGGGGTCGGGGGGTGAGCACTGAAGCTTTCTTT	CAWLRGRGVSTEAFF
TRBV7-3	TRBD1	14	.	TRBJ2-5	TGTGCCAGCAGCTTAAAGGGGGCTGGGGAGACCCAGTACTTC	CASSLKGAGETQYF
TRBV11-1	.	11	.	TRBJ1-1	TGTGCCAGCAGCTCGACCATTGAAGCTTTCTTT	CASSSTIEAFF
TRBV12-3/TRBV12-4	TRBD1	14	.	TRBJ2-5	TGTGCCAGCAGTTTAGCCGAACAGGGGGTGGCCCAGTACTTC	CASSLAEQGVAQYF